This T cell receptor beta chain was captured in a study of T cells after yellow fever vaccination. Template switching with 5'RACE generated the TCR cDNA and added a universal primer site and UMIs. MiXCR, run by TCRdb on the 5' RACE reads, gives a single entry per CDR3 protein. The table shows 95,000 to 150,000 distinct CDR3 sequences, with under 8% occurring only once. Study-wide results and limits: A limited proportion of clonotypes was detected within both the CD4 and CD8 compartments. Booster sampling recovered most clones from primary vaccination (approximately 96% CD4, just over 85% CD8).

With regard to this clonotype: The antigen is unknown.

The CDR3 runs 12 residues. Germline values: CDR1 MDHEN, CDR2 SYDVKM. V was pared by 2 bases and J by 6 bases, with 6 bases between. The TCR originated in a man between 18 and 29 years old who received the YFV17D yellow fever vaccine. The specimen comprised CD4+ T cells sorted from PBMCs, sampled approximately 11 days after the first yellow fever vaccination. The rearrangement joins TRBV28 to TRBJ2-3; no clear D gene. DNA for the CDR3: TGTGCCAGCAGTTTACTTAGGGATACGCAGTATTTT. It is translated as CASSLLRDTQYF.